The 9 T cell receptor beta chains listed next were all sequenced from one sample in a study of response to subunit inactivated influenza vaccine. Via MiXCR, TCRdb re-called the RT-PCR reads, giving one row per CDR3 protein. The table lists about 240,000 distinct CDR3 sequences, 12% of them singletons. The material was non-naive T cells sorted from PBMCs, obtained 14 to 15 days before vaccination. Every receptor here comes from a middle-aged man who received an inactivated influenza vaccine.

This clonotype was seen more than once but under ten times. V is TRBV5-1 and J is TRBJ1-1; 7 nucleotides match TRBD1. Germline trimming cut 1 base from V and 4 bases from J; bases unmatched to any gene: 7. Germline CDR1 SGHRS, CDR2 YFSETQ. This CDR3 spans 15 amino acids. As DNA, the CDR3 is TGCGCCAGCAGCTTGACAGGGGCCTGGAGCACTGAAGCTTTCTTT. It specifies CASSLTGAWSTEAFF.

There are a few counts of this clonotype. V is TRBV7-2 and J is TRBJ2-5, with D unclear. Germline V lookup: CDR1 SGHTA, CDR2 FQGNSA. Between the trimmed V and J ends, which lost 5 bases and 5 bases, there was a span of 18 bases. This CDR3 contains 15 residues. Here the CDR3 reads CASSHAQVSFETQYF. The CDR3 region has the DNA TGTGCCAGCAGCCATGCCCAGGTTTCGTTCGAGACCCAGTACTTC.

J is TRBJ1-2 and V is TRBV20-1; D uncertain. Trimming left V 7 bases short and J 8 bases short, with 20 bases between. The CDR3 covers 13 residues. Germline CDR1 DFQATT, CDR2 SNEGSKA (reference sequence). The CDR3 bases are TGCAGTGTCCCACACGGGAAAGGAATGGGCTACACCTTC. Its protein is CSVPHGKGMGYTF.

There are many counts of this clonotype. The chain joins TRBV20-1 to TRBJ2-5; D may match TRBD1 or TRBD2 (5 bases each). Trimming removed 3 bases from V and 2 bases from J, with 10 bases in between. This CDR3 is 13 amino acids long. Germline V gives CDR1 DFQATT, CDR2 SNEGSKA (reference sequence). CDR3 nucleotide sequence: TGCAGTGCTAGGGGGACCACGCAAGAGACCCAGTACTTC. Protein product: CSARGTTQETQYF.

This clonotype was found a few times. This chain joins TRBV5-1 and TRBJ1-1, with 8 positions matching TRBD1. Germline CDR1 and CDR2: SGHRS and YFSETQ. The V segment lost 4 bases and the J segment 5 bases; nucleotides outside the gene matches: 10. This CDR3 region has 15 residues. In nucleotides, the CDR3 is TGCGCCAGCAGCGGCGGACAGGGTAGTCGGACTGAAGCTTTCTTT. Encoded protein: CASSGGQGSRTEAFF. The variable domain in full, with the rest retrieved from reference TRBV5-1 and TRBJ1-1, is KAGVTQTPRYLIKTRGQQVTLSCSPISGHRSVSWYQQTPGQGLQFLFEYFSETQRNKGNFPGRFSGRQFSNSRSEMNVSTLELGDSALYLCASSGGQGSRTEAFFGQGTRLTVV.

Many counts were recorded for this clonotype. This sequence joins TRBV28 and TRBJ2-1; 7 bases align to TRBD2. The CDR3 contains 14 residues. Germline CDR1 is MDHEN and CDR2 is SYDVKM. V lost 3 bases and J lost 8; bases outside the gene matches: 7. The CDR3 coding sequence is TGTGCCAGCAGTTTGAACCGGGACTATCATGAGCAGTTCTTC. It codes for CASSLNRDYHEQFF.

This clonotype was seen more than once but under ten times. J is TRBJ2-3 and V is TRBV20-1, with TRBD2 matching over 9 bases. The CDR3 is 15 residues long. Germline lookup yields CDR1 DFQATT and CDR2 SNEGSKA (reference sequence). With V trimmed by 6 bases and J by 0 bases, 7 bases remained unmatched. DNA for the CDR3: TGCAGTGCAATCCTAGCGGGGCCTAGCACAGATACGCAGTATTTT. This gives the protein CSAILAGPSTDTQYF.

This clonotype appeared many times. This rearrangement joins TRBV5-1 to TRBJ1-4, with D perhaps matching TRBD1 (6 bases). CDR1 SGHRS and CDR2 YFSETQ come from the germline V gene. The CDR3 spans 15 residues. V lost 2 bases and J 4 bases, leaving 12 bases between the germline ends. The CDR3 loop is CASSLQGANNEKLFF. The CDR3 nucleotides are TGCGCCAGCAGCTTACAGGGTGCAAATAATGAAAAACTGTTTTTT.

In this sample, this clonotype turned up a few times. This chain links TRBV7-8 with TRBJ1-5; D unresolved. Between the trimmed V and J ends, which lost 10 bases and 4 bases, there was a span of 14 bases. Germline CDR1 is SGHVS and CDR2 is FQNEAQ. This CDR3 contains 13 residues. The CDR3 DNA follows: TGTGCCACCGCTCTCGGCAGAAATCAGCCCCAGCATTTT. It specifies CATALGRNQPQHF.